This record looks at one TCR beta chain sequence and its context. This entry is derived from a study of control samples from healthy donors and cancer patients. Here immunoSEQ multiplex PCR was the method, and the copy in TCRdb shows in-frame clones only, minus some. Of under 300,000 clones listed, around 80% were seen once; the top ten hold 10% to 15%. The V and J ends lost 2 bases and 0 bases respectively, with 14 bases between them. The CDR3 length is 17 residues. Germline lookup yields CDR1 SGHTA and CDR2 FQGTGA. The source of this sequence is a woman aged 60-75 years with lung cancer. The source material was PBMCs. The chain links TRBV7-3 to TRBJ2-1, with TRBD2 as a possible D gene (5 bases). The CDR3 reads CASSLRPATSSYNEQFF. The CDR3 nucleotides read TGTGCCAGCAGCTTACGCCCGGCTACTAGCTCCTACAATGAGCAGTTCTTC.